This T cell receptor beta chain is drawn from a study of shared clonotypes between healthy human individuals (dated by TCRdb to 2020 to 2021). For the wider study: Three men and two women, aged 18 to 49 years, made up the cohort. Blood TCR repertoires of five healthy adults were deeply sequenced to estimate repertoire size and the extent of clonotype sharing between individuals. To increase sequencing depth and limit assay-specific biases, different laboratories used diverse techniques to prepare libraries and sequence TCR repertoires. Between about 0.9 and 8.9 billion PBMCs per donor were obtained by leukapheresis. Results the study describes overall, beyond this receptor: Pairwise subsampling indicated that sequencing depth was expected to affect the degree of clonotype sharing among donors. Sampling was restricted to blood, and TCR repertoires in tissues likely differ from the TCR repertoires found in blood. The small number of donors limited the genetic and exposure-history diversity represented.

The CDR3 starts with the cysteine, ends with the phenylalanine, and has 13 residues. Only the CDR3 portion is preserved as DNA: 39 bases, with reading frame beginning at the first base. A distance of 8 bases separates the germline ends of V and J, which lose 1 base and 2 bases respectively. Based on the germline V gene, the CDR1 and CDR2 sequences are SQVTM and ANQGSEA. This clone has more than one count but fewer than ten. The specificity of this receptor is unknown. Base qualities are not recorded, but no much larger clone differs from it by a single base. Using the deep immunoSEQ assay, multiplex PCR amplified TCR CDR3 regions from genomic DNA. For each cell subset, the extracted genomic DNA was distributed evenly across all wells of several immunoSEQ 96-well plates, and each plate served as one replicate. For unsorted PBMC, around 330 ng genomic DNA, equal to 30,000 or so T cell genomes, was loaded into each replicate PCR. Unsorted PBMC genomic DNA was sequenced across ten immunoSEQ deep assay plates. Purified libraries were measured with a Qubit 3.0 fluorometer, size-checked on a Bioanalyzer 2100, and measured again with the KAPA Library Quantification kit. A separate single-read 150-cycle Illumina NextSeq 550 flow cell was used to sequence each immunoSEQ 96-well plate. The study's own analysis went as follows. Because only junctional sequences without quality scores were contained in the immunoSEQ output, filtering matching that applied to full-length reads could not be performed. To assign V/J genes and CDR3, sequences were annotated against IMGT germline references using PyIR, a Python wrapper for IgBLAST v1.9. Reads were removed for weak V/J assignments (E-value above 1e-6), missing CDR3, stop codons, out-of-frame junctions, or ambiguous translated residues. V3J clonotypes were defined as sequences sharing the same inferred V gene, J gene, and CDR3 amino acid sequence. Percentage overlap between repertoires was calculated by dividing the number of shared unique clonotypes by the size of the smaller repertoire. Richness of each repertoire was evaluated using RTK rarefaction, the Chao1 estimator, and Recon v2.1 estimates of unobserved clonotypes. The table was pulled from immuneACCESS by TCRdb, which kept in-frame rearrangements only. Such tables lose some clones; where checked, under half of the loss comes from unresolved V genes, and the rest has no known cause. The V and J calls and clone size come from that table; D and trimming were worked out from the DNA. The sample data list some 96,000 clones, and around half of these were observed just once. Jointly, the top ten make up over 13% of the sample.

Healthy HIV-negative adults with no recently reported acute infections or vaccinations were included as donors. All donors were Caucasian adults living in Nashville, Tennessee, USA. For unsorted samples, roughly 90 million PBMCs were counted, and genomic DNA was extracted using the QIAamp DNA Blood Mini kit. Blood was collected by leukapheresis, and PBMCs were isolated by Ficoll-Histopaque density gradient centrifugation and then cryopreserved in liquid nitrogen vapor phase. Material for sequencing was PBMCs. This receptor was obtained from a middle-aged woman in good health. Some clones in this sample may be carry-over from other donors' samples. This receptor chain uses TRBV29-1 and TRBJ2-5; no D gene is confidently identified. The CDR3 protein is CSVEGVGQETQYF. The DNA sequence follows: TGCAGCGTTGAAGGGGTAGGGCAAGAGACCCAGTACTTC.